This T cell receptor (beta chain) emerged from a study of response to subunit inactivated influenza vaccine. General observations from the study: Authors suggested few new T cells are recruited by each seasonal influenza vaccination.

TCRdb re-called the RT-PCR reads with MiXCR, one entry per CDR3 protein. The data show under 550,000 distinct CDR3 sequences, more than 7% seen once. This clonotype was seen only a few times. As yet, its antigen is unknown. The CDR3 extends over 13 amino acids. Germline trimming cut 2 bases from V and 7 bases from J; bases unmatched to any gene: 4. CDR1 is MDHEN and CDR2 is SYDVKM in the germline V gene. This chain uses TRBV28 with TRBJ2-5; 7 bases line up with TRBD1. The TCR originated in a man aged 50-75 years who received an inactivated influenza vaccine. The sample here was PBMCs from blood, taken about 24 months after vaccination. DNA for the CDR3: TGTGCCAGCAGTTTAGGGACAGTGAGGACCCAGTACTTC. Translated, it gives CASSLGTVRTQYF. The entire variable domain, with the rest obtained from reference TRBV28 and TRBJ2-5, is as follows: DVKVTQSSRYLVKRTGEKVFLECVQDMDHENMFWYRQDPGLGLRLIYFSYDVKMKEKGDIPEGYSVSREKKERFSLILESASTNQTSMYLCASSLGTVRTQYFGPGTRLLVL.